This T cell receptor (beta chain) was sequenced during a study of T cells in Graves' hyperthyroidism and ophthalmopathy. Whole-study findings and limits: The blood repertoire included most of the expanded thyroid clonotypes above 0.001. Patients with ophthalmopathy were separated from those with stable hyperthyroidism by a 13 V-J model.

Per germline, CDR1 SGHTA and CDR2 FQGNSA. The CDR3 length is 14 residues. V lost 6 bases to trimming and J lost 2 bases, with 13 bases between them. Exclusions: uncontrolled infection, other autoimmune disease, pregnancy, lactation. Each diagnosis drew on symptoms, thyroxine, TRAb, thyroid ultrasound and orbital computed tomography findings. TCR beta CDR3 regions were amplified from RNA. First-round RT-PCR of the TCR CDR3 relied on the HTBI primer set. TCRdb re-called the multiplex PCR reads with MiXCR, one entry per CDR3 protein. This table has 480,000 or so distinct CDR3 sequences, 40% to 50% appearing once. Comments on this clonotype: Antigen: not known.

This TCR was sampled from an adult woman with Graves' disease, either hyperthyroidism or ophthalmopathy (not recorded which). Sequenced: peripheral blood or thyroid tissue (not recorded which). The genes are TRBV7-2 and TRBJ1-1; possible D gene TRBD1, 5 bases. The CDR3 region is CASSMTETNTEAFF. In DNA, the CDR3 is TGTGCCAGCAGTATGACAGAGACCAACACTGAAGCTTTCTTT.